The 25 T cell receptor beta chains in this list originate from one sample, sequenced in a study of T cell repertoires in cytomegalovirus infection. These receptors have no identified antigens. TCRdb analysed the reads with MiXCR anew, one entry per CDR3 protein. The table has about 770,000 distinct CDR3 sequences, almost 30% seen once. The sample in question was cultured CD8+ T cells from PBMCs, obtained from culture after CMV antigen stimulation. These receptors came from a human donor in good health (CMV status not recorded). Some clones in this sample may be carry-over from other donors' samples.

This clonotype was detected only a few times. This rearrangement joins TRBV7-9 to TRBJ1-5, with D maybe TRBD1 (6 bases). Germline CDR1 and CDR2: SEHNR and FQNEAQ (reference sequence). The CDR3 covers 16 residues. V lost 2 bases and J lost 6, with 17 bases in between. CDR3 in DNA: TGTGCCAGCAGCTTAAGCAAACCAGGGGTGGGTCAGCCCCAGCATTTT. It specifies CASSLSKPGVGQPQHF. The full variable domain, completed using reference TRBV7-9 and TRBJ1-5, is DTGVSQNPRHKITKRGQNVTFRCDPISEHNRLYWYRQTLGQGPEFLTYFQNEAQLEKSRLLSDRFSAERPKGSFSTLEIQRTEQGDSAMYLCASSLSKPGVGQPQHFGDGTRLSIL.

The chain recombines TRBV5-1 with TRBJ1-4, with D maybe TRBD1 (5 bases). The CDR3 loop spans 17 amino acids. Germline CDR1 and CDR2: SGHRS and YFSETQ. V was trimmed by 1 base and J by 2 bases, leaving 15 bases between them. CDR3 nucleotide sequence: TGCGCCAGCAGCTTGCGGTCGGGGGTGTCGACTAATGAAAAACTGTTTTTT. Its translation: CASSLRSGVSTNEKLFF. The entire variable domain, with the rest obtained from reference TRBV5-1 and TRBJ1-4, is as follows: KAGVTQTPRYLIKTRGQQVTLSCSPISGHRSVSWYQQTPGQGLQFLFEYFSETQRNKGNFPGRFSGRQFSNSRSEMNVSTLELGDSALYLCASSLRSGVSTNEKLFFGSGTQLSVL.

This clonotype came up a few times. The chain couples TRBV13 to TRBJ2-7; 11 nucleotides match TRBD2. V dropped 1 base and J dropped 2; count of bases not matched to a gene: 4. Germline V gives CDR1 PRHDT, CDR2 FYEKMQ (reference sequence). The CDR3 has 16 residues. The CDR3, as DNA: TGTGCCAGCAGCTTAGACGGTAGCGGGGGGGCCTACGAGCAGTACTTC. It translates to CASSLDGSGGAYEQYF.

The rearrangement joins TRBV24-1 to TRBJ2-1; D gene unclear. Germline loops: CDR1 KGHDR, CDR2 SFDVKD. Deletions cut 4 bases from V and 4 bases from J, with 7 bases between. This CDR3 region has 13 residues. The CDR3 nucleotides read TGTGCCACCAGTGACAACGATTACAATGAGCAGTTCTTC. Its protein product is CATSDNDYNEQFF.

The chain has TRBV6-2 or TRBV6-3 and TRBJ1-1; D is perhaps TRBD1 (5 bases). Trimming left V 2 bases short and J 4 bases short, with 11 bases between. The germline gives CDR1 MNHEY, CDR2 SVGEGT. The CDR3 loop spans 14 amino acids. The CDR3 DNA reads as TGTGCCAGCAGTTACGTGCAGGGTGGCACTGAAGCTTTCTTT. Translating it yields CASSYVQGGTEAFF.

This clonotype was counted a few times. The chain employs TRBV12-3 or TRBV12-4 and TRBJ2-1; 8 nucleotides line up with TRBD2. This CDR3 has 16 amino acids. V was clipped by 5 bases and J by 1 base; unmatched bases: 7. CDR3 in DNA: TGTGCCAGCAGTCCGAAAGCGGGGGATTCCTACAATGAGCAGTTCTTC. Its protein product is CASSPKAGDSYNEQFF.

This chain joins TRBV2 and TRBJ1-5; D uncertain. Per germline, CDR1 SNHLY and CDR2 FYNNEI. Trimming took off 7 bases at V and 1 base at J, with 14 bases between the two ends. This CDR3 has 15 residues. The CDR3 spells CASTLHSGSNQPQHF. As DNA, the CDR3 is TGTGCCAGCACCCTCCACAGTGGGAGCAATCAGCCCCAGCATTTT. Supplemented by reference TRBV2 and TRBJ1-5, the full variable domain reads EPEVTQTPSHQVTQMGQEVILRCVPISNHLYFYWYRQILGQKVEFLVSFYNNEISEKSEIFDDQFSVERPDGSNFTLKIRSTKLEDSAMYFCASTLHSGSNQPQHFGDGTRLSIL.

The chain combines TRBV5-1 with TRBJ1-1, with D perhaps TRBD1 (5 bases). CDR1 SGHRS and CDR2 YFSETQ come from the germline V gene. The V end was cut by 1 base, the J end by 3 bases, with 16 bases between. There are 16 residues in the CDR3. CDR3 loop: CASSLRKGAVDTEAFF. DNA for the CDR3: TGCGCCAGCAGCTTGAGGAAAGGGGCGGTGGACACTGAAGCTTTCTTT.

This clonotype came up a few times. The chain has TRBV7-9 and TRBJ1-3; 8 bases are shared with TRBD1. The CDR3 is made up of 15 amino acids. The trim removed 5 bases at V and 4 bases at J, leaving 7 bases unmatched. Germline assignment: CDR1 SEHNR and CDR2 FQNEAQ (reference sequence). CDR3 amino acids: CASSPRTGFGNTIYF. The DNA of the CDR3 is TGTGCCAGCAGCCCCCGGACAGGGTTCGGAAACACCATATATTTT.

The DNA for the CDR3 is TGCGCCAGCAGTCAACCGCGGACAGGACGACCCTATGGCTACACCTTC. Its protein product is CASSQPRTGRPYGYTF. The V gene is TRBV23-1, the J gene TRBJ1-2; 7 bases are shared with TRBD1. TRBV23-1 is recorded as an ORF, its role being uncertain. The CDR3 spans 16 residues. V lost 2 bases, J lost 4 bases, and 10 bases stayed unmatched.

The rearrangement uses TRBV5-1 and TRBJ2-7; tentative D call: TRBD1 (5 bases). The CDR3 runs 15 residues. V lost 4 bases and J 0 bases, leaving 14 bases between the germline ends. Germline V gives CDR1 SGHRS, CDR2 YFSETQ. The CDR3 spells CASSQFDSYSYEQYF. The CDR3, as DNA: TGCGCCAGCAGCCAATTCGACAGTTACTCCTACGAGCAGTACTTC.

This clonotype was observed many times. The chain is built from TRBV7-9 and TRBJ1-1, with D perhaps TRBD1 (6 bases). Deletions cut 4 bases from V and 3 bases from J, with 12 bases between. The CDR3 has 14 residues. CDR1 and CDR2 (germline): SEHNR, FQNEAQ (reference sequence). CDR3 nucleotide sequence: TGTGCCAGCAGCTCGAGGGGGGTTTACACTGAAGCTTTCTTT. Protein sequence: CASSSRGVYTEAFF.

The chain combines TRBV15 with TRBJ2-7; TRBD2 might be the D (6 bases). The CDR3 has 15 amino acids. CDR1 LNHNV and CDR2 YYDKDF come from the germline V gene (reference sequence). V lost 0 bases and J lost 1, with 10 bases in between. The CDR3 region has the DNA TGTGCCACCAGCAGAGATAAGGGGACTTCCTACGAGCAGTACGTC. It is translated as CATSRDKGTSYEQYV.

The chain uses TRBV27 and TRBJ2-1; TRBD2 might be the D (5 bases). The CDR3 runs to 15 residues. The germline V gene has CDR1 MNHEY and CDR2 SMNVEV (reference sequence). V was cut by 6 bases and J by 9 bases, with 21 bases left in between. The CDR3 bases are TGTGCCAGCAGCAGAGGGCCCTCGGGTGTAAGTGAGCAGTTCTTC. Translated, it gives CASSRGPSGVSEQFF.

The table lists this clonotype with a few counts. This rearrangement joins TRBV6-1 to TRBJ2-3; D is ambiguous. This CDR3 region has 13 residues. V dropped 3 bases and J dropped 2 bases, with 6 bases sitting between them. Germline V CDR1 and CDR2: MNHNS, SASEGT. In DNA form, the CDR3 reads TGTGCCAGCAGTGACACCGTCACAGATACGCAGTATTTT. Protein: CASSDTVTDTQYF.

In this sample, this clonotype turned up many times. The chain is built from TRBV7-6 and TRBJ2-1; 14 positions agree with TRBD2. With V trimmed by 4 bases and J by 0 bases, 8 bases remained unmatched. Germline V gene data show CDR1 as SGHVS and CDR2 as FNYEAQ. This CDR3 has 19 amino acids. CDR3 DNA: TGTGCCAGCAGCTCACCGACTAGCGGGGGGGCGAGCTCCTACAATGAGCAGTTCTTC. Amino acid sequence: CASSSPTSGGASSYNEQFF.

There are a few counts of this clonotype. V and J are TRBV12-3 or TRBV12-4 and TRBJ2-3; no reliable D call. V lost 2 bases and J lost 14, with 11 bases in between. The CDR3 loop spans 11 amino acids. The CDR3 sequence: CASSLWDSVYF. The CDR3 DNA sequence: TGTGCCAGCAGTTTATGGGATTCGGTGTATTTT.

This clonotype has a handful of counts. The rearrangement links TRBV27 to TRBJ2-7; tentatively, D is TRBD1 or TRBD2 (5 bases each). The CDR3 is 14 residues long. V was pared by 3 bases and J by 3 bases, with 12 bases between. In germline, CDR1 is MNHEY, CDR2 SMNVEV (reference sequence). The CDR3 sequence is CASSFQGEYYEQYF. In DNA, the CDR3 is TGTGCCAGCAGTTTCCAGGGAGAATACTACGAGCAGTACTTC.

V usage is TRBV19 and J usage is TRBJ2-5; 8 nucleotides align to TRBD1. CDR1 is LNHDA and CDR2 is SQIVND in the germline V gene (reference sequence). The length of the CDR3 is 17 residues. V trimming: 5 bases; J trimming: 2 bases; junction bases outside the gene matches: 13. The CDR3 bases are TGTGCCAGTAGTCCAGGACAGGGAAGAGGAAGGCAAGAGACCCAGTACTTC. This sequence encodes CASSPGQGRGRQETQYF.

The gene calls are TRBV10-2 and TRBJ2-4; D gene uncertain. Trimming left V 0 bases short and J 4 bases short, with 13 bases between. The CDR3 contains 16 residues. Germline loops: CDR1 WSHSY, CDR2 SAAADI. The DNA for the CDR3 is TGCGCCAGCAGTGAGTCGAGGACCTGGGCAAAAAACATTCAGTACTTC. It translates to CASSESRTWAKNIQYF.

The chain has TRBV6-6 and TRBJ2-5; the D gene is possibly TRBD2 (6 bases). V was clipped by 2 bases and J by 5 bases, with 15 bases between them. CDR1 MNHNY and CDR2 SVGAGI come from the germline V gene (reference sequence). The CDR3 has 15 amino acids. CDR3 nucleotide sequence: TGTGCCAGCAGTTACCGGGACTCTCCAGGGGAGACCCAGTACTTC. Protein sequence: CASSYRDSPGETQYF.

This clonotype has only a few counts. V usage is TRBV7-9 and J usage is TRBJ2-7; the match to TRBD1 covers 7 bases. CDR3 length equals 16 residues. V lost 6 bases and J lost 6; bases outside the gene matches: 17. The germline V gene encodes CDR1 SEHNR and CDR2 FQNEAQ (reference sequence). The CDR3 DNA reads TGTGCCAGCAGTGTTAGGAGAGATGGGACAGAACTCGAGCAGTACTTC. Translating gives CASSVRRDGTELEQYF.

The genes are TRBV7-2 and TRBJ2-7; D gene uncertain. There are 13 residues in the CDR3. With 1 base removed from V and 5 bases from J, the gap between germline ends came to 9 bases. CDR1 and CDR2 from the germline V gene are SGHTA and FQGNSA. The CDR3 nucleotides are TGTGCCAGCAGCTTAGGAACACGGAACGAGCAGTACTTC. Translation: CASSLGTRNEQYF.

This clonotype was recorded many times. The rearrangement uses TRBV2 and TRBJ2-5; a possible D gene is TRBD1 (6 bases). The length of the CDR3 is 16 residues. Per germline, CDR1 SNHLY and CDR2 FYNNEI. V lost 9 bases to trimming and J lost 1 base, with 21 bases between them. CDR3 DNA: TGTGCCAGTCTCCTATGGGGGCAGGGCCGCCAAGAGACCCAGTACTTC. Its protein is CASLLWGQGRQETQYF. Filled out from reference TRBV2 and TRBJ2-5, the complete variable domain reads EPEVTQTPSHQVTQMGQEVILRCVPISNHLYFYWYRQILGQKVEFLVSFYNNEISEKSEIFDDQFSVERPDGSNFTLKIRSTKLEDSAMYFCASLLWGQGRQETQYFGPGTRLLVL.

J is TRBJ1-3 and V is TRBV20-1; D might be TRBD1 (5 bases). Trimming shortened V by 1 base and J by 0 bases, and 10 bases separated the two germline ends. In germline, CDR1 is DFQATT, CDR2 SNEGSKA (reference sequence). The CDR3 totals 15 residues. CDR3 sequence reads: CSARGGVFSGNTIYF. The CDR3 nucleotides read TGCAGTGCTAGAGGGGGGGTGTTCTCTGGAAACACCATATATTTT.